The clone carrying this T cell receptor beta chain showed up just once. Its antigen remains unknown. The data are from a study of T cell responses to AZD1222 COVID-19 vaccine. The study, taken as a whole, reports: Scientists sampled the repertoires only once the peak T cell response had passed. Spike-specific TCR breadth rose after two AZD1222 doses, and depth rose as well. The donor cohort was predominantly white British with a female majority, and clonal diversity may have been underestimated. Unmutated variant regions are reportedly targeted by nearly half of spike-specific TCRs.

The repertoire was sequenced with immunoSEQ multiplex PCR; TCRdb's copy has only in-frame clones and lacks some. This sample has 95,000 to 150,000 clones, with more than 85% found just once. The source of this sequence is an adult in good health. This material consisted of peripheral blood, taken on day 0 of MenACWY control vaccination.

The CDR3 DNA reads TGCAGCGTTGAACTAGCGGGAGGGACAGAGACCCAGTACTTC. Translation: CSVELAGGTETQYF. This sequence joins TRBV29-1 and TRBJ2-5; 12 bases align to TRBD2. Germline-derived CDR1 and CDR2 are SQVTM and ANQGSEA. V was clipped by 2 bases and J by 4 bases; unmatched bases: 2. This CDR3 spans 14 amino acids. Drawing the rest from reference TRBV29-1 and TRBJ2-5, the complete variable domain is SAVISQKPSRDICQRGTSLTIQCQVDSQVTMMFWYRQQPGQSLTLIATANQGSEATYESGFVIDKFPISRPNLTFSTLTVSNMSPEDSSIYLCSVELAGGTETQYFGPGTRLLVL.